Sequencing of this T cell receptor beta chain was carried out in a study of technical replicates of blood from a handful of donors. The CDR3 is 14 amino acids. Germline V lookup: CDR1 SGHTS, CDR2 YDEGEE. Trimming took off 3 bases at V and 2 bases at J, with 6 bases between the two ends. Using immunoSEQ multiplex PCR, the repertoire was profiled, and TCRdb retains in-frame clones only, with some absent. The repertoire holds more than 65,000 clones, with 80% to 95% as singletons. This clonotype was obtained from a human donor in good health. The chain joins TRBV5-8 to TRBJ2-6; D gene ambiguous. Source material: T cells isolated from PBMCs. CDR3 amino acids: CASSWSTGANVLTF. In nucleotides, the CDR3 is TGTGCCAGCAGCTGGAGTACTGGGGCCAACGTCCTGACTTTC. Using reference TRBV5-8 and TRBJ2-6 for the parts outside the CDR3, the full variable domain is EAGVTQSPTHLIKTRGQQATLRCSPISGHTSVYWYQQALGLGLQFLLWYDEGEERNRGNFPPRFSGRQFPNYSSELNVNALELEDSALYLCASSWSTGANVLTFGAGSRLTVL.